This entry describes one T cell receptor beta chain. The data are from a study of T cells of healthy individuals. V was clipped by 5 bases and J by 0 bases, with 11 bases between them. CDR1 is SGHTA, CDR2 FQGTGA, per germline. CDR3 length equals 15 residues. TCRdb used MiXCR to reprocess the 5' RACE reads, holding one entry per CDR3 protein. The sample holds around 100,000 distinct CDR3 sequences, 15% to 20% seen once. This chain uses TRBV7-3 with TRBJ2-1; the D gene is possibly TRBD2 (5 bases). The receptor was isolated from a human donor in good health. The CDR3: CASSIASSSYNEQFF. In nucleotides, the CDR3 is TGTGCCAGCAGCATAGCGAGTAGCTCCTACAATGAGCAGTTCTTC. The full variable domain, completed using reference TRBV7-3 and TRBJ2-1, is GAGVSQTPSNKVTEKGKYVELRCDPISGHTALYWYRQSLGQGPEFLIYFQGTGAADDSGLPNDRFFAVRPEGSVSTLKIQRTERGDSAVYLCASSIASSSYNEQFFGPGTRLTVL.